This T cell receptor (beta chain) was documented in a study of T cells expressing NK-cell markers. Study at large: It was from sorted CD3+CD56+NKG2C+, CD3+CD56+NKG2C- and CD3+CD56-NKG2C+ T cells that TCR beta repertoires came. The sequencing cohort of eight donors included seven HCMV-seropositive individuals and one seronegative individual.

The CDR3 covers 16 residues. Worth noting for this clonotype: Its antigen is unknown.

TCRdb reprocessed the 5' RACE reads, with one entry per CDR3 protein and no DNA. Here the sample table reports 440,000 or so distinct CDR3 sequences. General study findings and limits: Dominant NKG2C+ clonotypes accounted for about 1.0-8% of CD8+ T cells in six or seven donors. Similarly, these clonotypes led the CD3+CD56-NKG2C+ fraction as well in four donors.

This clonotype was sampled from a woman aged 18-70 years in good health. The chain couples TRBV12-3 or TRBV12-4 to TRBJ1-3; TCRdb's D call, TRBD1, is unchecked because there is no DNA. The sample taken for sequencing was blood T cells: a sorted CD56 or NKG2C T cell subset, CD4+ or CD8+ T cells, or bulk PBMC T cells (not recorded which). The CDR3: CASSVSTGEGGNTIYF.